The present T cell receptor (beta chain) was sequenced within a study of blood T cell repertoires in COVID-19. Study-level information: Donors in the United States, Italy and Spain gave samples during acute or convalescent COVID-19. Sources were T cells, B-cell-depleted T cells, or PBMCs; the material itself was cDNA or gDNA.

In germline, CDR1 is SGHTA, CDR2 FQGTGA. Trimming cost V 5 bases and J 0 bases; bases outside gene matches: 10. This CDR3 comprises 18 residues. In the original workflow: Estimation of nucleated cell counts relied on the amplification of reference gene primers. The table came from immunoSEQ multiplex PCR; TCRdb's copy has only in-frame clones and leaves some out. Clone size and V and J calls were adopted from that table, with D and trimming inferred from the DNA. This sample has under 150,000 clones, with roughly four fifths found just once. This clone occurred once. The V gene is TRBV7-3, the J gene TRBJ2-6; 7 bases match TRBD1. Source material: PBMCs or T cells enriched from blood (not recorded which). This TCR derives from a man aged 35 to 55 with acute COVID-19. The CDR3 spells CASSPRRQGSSGANVLTF. CDR3 sequence (DNA): TGTGCCAGCAGCCCCCGGAGACAGGGTAGCTCTGGGGCCAACGTCCTGACTTTC. Complete variable domain (other parts from reference TRBV7-3 and TRBJ2-6): GAGVSQTPSNKVTEKGKYVELRCDPISGHTALYWYRQSLGQGPEFLIYFQGTGAADDSGLPNDRFFAVRPEGSVSTLKIQRTERGDSAVYLCASSPRRQGSSGANVLTFGAGSRLTVL.